This TCR beta chain is from a study of T cells after yellow fever vaccination. Findings and caveats of the study: Booster sampling recovered most clones from primary vaccination (96% CD4, approximately 88% CD8).

V gave up 2 bases and J gave up 4 bases, with 3 bases separating them. The CDR3 sequence is 11 residues long. Germline CDR1 SGHNT, CDR2 YYREEE (reference sequence). This clonotype was seen many times. Antigen: not known. It was through 5'RACE template switching that TCR cDNA was made, with a universal primer site and UMIs added. TCRdb used MiXCR to reprocess the 5' RACE reads, holding one entry per CDR3 protein. The table lists 200,000 to 300,000 distinct CDR3 sequences, approximately 3.6% of them singletons. The rearrangement links TRBV5-4 to TRBJ2-5, with D unresolved. This specimen consisted of PBMCs, obtained 15 days after the yellow fever booster vaccination. The TCR sequence derives from a man aged 18 to 29 who received the YFV17D yellow fever vaccine. Here the CDR3 reads CASSLRETQYF. CDR3 DNA: TGTGCCAGCAGCTTAAGAGAGACCCAGTACTTC.